This T cell receptor beta chain is from a study of blood T cell repertoires in COVID-19. As for the study in general: Acute and convalescent COVID-19 samples came from the United States, Italy and Spain. PBMCs, B-cell-depleted T cells, or T cells provided the cDNA or gDNA that made up the material.

Data came from immunoSEQ multiplex PCR; TCRdb stores just in-frame clones and leaves some out. The table has just under 90,000 clones, more than 90% seen once; the top ten hold less than 2%. Only one count was recorded for this clone. CDR1 is SGHTA and CDR2 is FQGTGA in the germline V gene. The CDR3 extends over 16 amino acids. The V end lost 5 bases, the J end lost 1 base, and 14 bases lay between the germline ends. The sequenced material came from peripheral blood. The sequence was collected from a man between 60 and 75 years old with acute or convalescent COVID-19. The chain uses TRBV7-3 and TRBJ2-2, with a tentative D call TRBD2 (6 bases). This chain's CDR3 is CASSPIGGVNTGELFF. Here the CDR3 DNA reads TGTGCCAGCAGCCCAATTGGCGGGGTGAACACCGGGGAGCTGTTTTTT.